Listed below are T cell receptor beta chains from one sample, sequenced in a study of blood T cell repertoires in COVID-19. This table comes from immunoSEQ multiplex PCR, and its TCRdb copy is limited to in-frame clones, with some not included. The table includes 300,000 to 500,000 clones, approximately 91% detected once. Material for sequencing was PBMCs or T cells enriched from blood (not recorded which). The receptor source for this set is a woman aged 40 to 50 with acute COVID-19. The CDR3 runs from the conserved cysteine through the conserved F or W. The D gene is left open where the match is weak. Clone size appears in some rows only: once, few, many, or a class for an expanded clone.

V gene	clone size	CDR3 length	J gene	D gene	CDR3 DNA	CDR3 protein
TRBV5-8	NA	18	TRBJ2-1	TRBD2	TGTGCCAGCAGCTTTACCTGGGTGTCGGCGGGGGGGCATAATGAGCAGTTCTTC	CASSFTWVSAGGHNEQFF
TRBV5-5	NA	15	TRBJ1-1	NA	TGTGCCAGCAGCTTGGCGCCAGGCATGAACACTGAAGCTTTCTTT	CASSLAPGMNTEAFF
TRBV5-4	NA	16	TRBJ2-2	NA	TGTGCCAGCAGCTTGGAGCAGGGGGGGAACACCGGGGAGCTGTTTTTT	CASSLEQGGNTGELFF
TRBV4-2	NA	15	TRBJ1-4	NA	TGTGCCAGCAGCCAAGGAGGGGCAGGGGATGAAAAACTGTTTTTT	CASSQGGAGDEKLFF
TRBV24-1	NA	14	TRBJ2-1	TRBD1	TGTGCCACCAGTGGAGGGGCAGGGGGCCATGAGCAGTTCTTC	CATSGGAGGHEQFF
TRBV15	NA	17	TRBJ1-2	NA	TGTGCCACCAGCATGGATACAGGACCTACTTCTAACTATGGCTACACCTTC	CATSMDTGPTSNYGYTF
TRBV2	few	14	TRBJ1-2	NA	TGTGCCAGCAGTGAAGCGACAGCCTACTATGGCTACACCTTC	CASSEATAYYGYTF
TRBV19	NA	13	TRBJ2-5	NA	TGTGCCAGTACCCAAGAGGGCTTGGAGACCCAGTACTTC	CASTQEGLETQYF
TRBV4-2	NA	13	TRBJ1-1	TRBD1	TGTGCCAGCAGCCAGACAGGGATAACTGAAGCTTTCTTT	CASSQTGITEAFF
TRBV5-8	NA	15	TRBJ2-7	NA	TGTGCCAGCAGCTTGGGGTTAGGGGCTTCCTACGAGCAGTACTTC	CASSLGLGASYEQYF
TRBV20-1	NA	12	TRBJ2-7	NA	TGCAGTGCTAGTAAATCTTCCTACGAGCAGTACTTC	CSASKSSYEQYF
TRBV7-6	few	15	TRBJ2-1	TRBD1	TGTGCCAGCAGCCGAGGGGGCATCCCATCAAATGAGCAGTTCTTC	CASSRGGIPSNEQFF
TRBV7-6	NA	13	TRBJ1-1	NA	TGTGCCAGCAGAAGGGTTAGGGAGACTGAAGCTTTCTTT	CASRRVRETEAFF
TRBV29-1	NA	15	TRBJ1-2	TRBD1	TGCAGCGTTGGACACCGGGACAGGGTTAACTATGGCTACACCTTC	CSVGHRDRVNYGYTF
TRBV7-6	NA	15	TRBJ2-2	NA	TGTGCCAGCAGCTTAGAACAGACGAACACCGGGGAGCTGTTTTTT	CASSLEQTNTGELFF
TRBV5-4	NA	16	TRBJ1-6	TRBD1	TGTGCCAGCAGCTTGGGACAGGGGTCGGATAATTCACCCCTCCACTTT	CASSLGQGSDNSPLHF